These 25 T cell receptor beta chains originate from one sample sequenced in a study of cytomegalovirus exposure and HLA in healthy donors. The PCR employed 60 Vbeta primers together with 13 Jbeta primers. This table comes from immunoSEQ multiplex PCR, and its TCRdb copy is limited to in-frame clones, with some not included. The sample carries about 190,000 clones, around 81% recorded once. The sample was PBMCs. These receptors were obtained from a woman aged 30 to 39 in good health and CMV-seronegative.

The chain is built from TRBV11-3 and TRBJ2-7; TRBD1 is a possible D gene (5 bases). Trimming cost V 5 bases and J 0 bases, with 17 bases left between them. The CDR3 runs 16 residues. Germline V gene sequence: CDR1 SGHNT, CDR2 YENEEA. The CDR3: CASSQSVRQRSYEQYF. The CDR3 DNA follows: TGTGCCAGCAGCCAAAGTGTGAGACAGCGCTCCTACGAGCAGTACTTC.

The V call is TRBV29-1, the J call TRBJ1-5; the D gene is possibly TRBD1 (6 bases). The germline CDR1 and CDR2 sequences are SQVTM and ANQGSEA. The V and J ends lost 7 bases and 2 bases respectively, with 15 bases between them. The CDR3 contains 14 residues. CDR3: CSAQQGYGNQPQHF. The DNA for the CDR3 is TGCAGCGCCCAACAGGGATATGGCAATCAGCCCCAGCATTTT.

The chain joins TRBV5-6 to TRBJ1-6; unclear D gene. CDR1 SGHDT and CDR2 YYEEEE come from the germline V gene. This CDR3 has 19 residues. V was pared by 3 bases and J by 4 bases, with 23 bases between. CDR3 amino acids: CASSSRSPEFYEYNSPLHF. The CDR3 bases are TGTGCCAGCAGCTCCCGTAGTCCGGAGTTCTACGAATATAATTCACCCCTCCACTTT.

Note on this clone: The sample carries other DNA sequences with the same CDR3. The rearrangement joins TRBV18 to TRBJ1-4; TRBD1 aligns across 8 bases. This CDR3 region has 13 residues. Germline V CDR1 and CDR2: KGHSH, LQKENI. The V gene end was trimmed by 3 bases and the J gene end by 7 bases; junction bases not matched to a gene: 1. CDR3 nucleotide sequence: TGTGCCAGCTCACCCGGACAGGGTGAAAAACTGTTTTTT. Translation: CASSPGQGEKLFF.

V and J are TRBV6-6 and TRBJ1-1; 8 bases align to TRBD1. The CDR3 sequence is 15 residues long. V lost 2 bases, J lost 4 bases, and 6 bases stayed unmatched. Looked up from germline, CDR1 is MNHNY and CDR2 is SVGAGI (reference sequence). The CDR3 DNA is TGTGCCAGCAGTTACGCTTTGCAGGGGGCCACTGAAGCTTTCTTT. Its translation: CASSYALQGATEAFF.

The sample holds one count of this clone. The chain combines TRBV4-2 with TRBJ2-7, with 11 bases aligning to TRBD1. The germline V gene encodes CDR1 LGHNA and CDR2 YNFKEQ. This CDR3 region has 15 residues. The J segment lost 5 bases and the V segment lost 1 base, leaving 4 bases of the junction unmatched. CDR3 loop: CASSQGTGGLHEQYF. CDR3 sequence (DNA): TGTGCCAGCAGCCAAGGGACAGGGGGCCTCCACGAGCAGTACTTC.

Only a few counts were recorded for this clone. The J gene is TRBJ2-2, the V gene TRBV11-3, with 8 bases matching TRBD1. Germline CDR1 SGHNT, CDR2 YENEEA. Trimming cost V 1 base and J 7 bases; bases outside gene matches: 5. The CDR3 is 15 amino acids. The CDR3 DNA reads TGTGCCAGCAGCTTAGGACAGGGGACCGGCGGGGAGCTGTTTTTT. Its protein product is CASSLGQGTGGELFF.

J is TRBJ1-1 and V is TRBV28; TRBD1 agrees at 9 bases. CDR1 and CDR2 from the germline V gene are MDHEN and SYDVKM. The CDR3 runs 17 residues. Unmatched junction bases numbered 16, after V lost 5 bases and J lost 6 bases. CDR3 sequence reads: CASSTRHHGTGLPEAFF. CDR3 coding DNA: TGTGCCAGCAGTACCAGACACCACGGGACAGGGTTACCTGAAGCTTTCTTT.

The chain couples TRBV20-1 to TRBJ2-7; 10 positions agree with TRBD2. Germline V gene lookup returns CDR1 DFQATT and CDR2 SNEGSKA (reference sequence). The CDR3 spans 11 residues. V dropped 0 bases and J dropped 13; count of bases not matched to a gene: 3. This CDR3 reads CSARDLAGVYF. CDR3 nucleotide sequence: TGCAGTGCTAGAGACCTAGCGGGGGTATACTTC.

This sequence joins TRBV11-2 and TRBJ2-2; a weak D match, TRBD2 (5 bases). This CDR3 region has 16 residues. The ends were cut back, 1 base at V and 8 bases at J, with 17 bases in the middle. In germline, CDR1 is SGHAT, CDR2 FQNNGV. For the CDR3, the DNA is TGTGCCAGCAGCTTAGGTCCCTGGGATACGGGGGGGGAGCTGTTTTTT. This codes for CASSLGPWDTGGELFF.

A single count supports this clone. The chain links TRBV12-2 to TRBJ2-4; TRBD1, the D gene given by the table, was not confirmed from the DNA. TRBV12-2 is classified as a pseudogene. The CDR3 totals 16 residues. Written as DNA, the CDR3 is TGTGCAAGTCGCTCCCACCGGGACAGGGGTCCGAACATTCAGTACTTC. Translating gives CASRSHRDRGPNIQYF.

The DNA of the CDR3 is TGTGCCAGCAGCACAGGGGTGACCGGATTCAACACCGGGGAGCTGTTTTTT. Translation gives CASSTGVTGFNTGELFF. The V call is TRBV28, the J call TRBJ2-2; TRBD1 aligns across 7 bases. The CDR3 spans 17 residues. Trimming at V came to 6 bases and at J to 2 bases, leaving 12 bases not matched to a gene. Per germline, CDR1 MDHEN and CDR2 SYDVKM.

A remark on this clone: The junction differs from germline at one of its ends, possibly a read error. The genes are TRBV7-9 and TRBJ1-1; D unclear. The CDR3 consists of 11 residues. CDR1 is SEHNR, CDR2 FQNEAQ, per germline (reference sequence). The chain's CDR3 is CSSSRYTEAFF. The CDR3 bases are TGTTCCAGCAGTCGGTACACTGAAGCTTTCTTT.

The chain links TRBV12-5 to TRBJ2-7, with 9 bases aligning to TRBD1. CDR1 LGHNT and CDR2 FRNRAP come from the germline V gene. CDR3 length equals 17 residues. J was trimmed by 4 bases and V by 5 bases; bases with no gene match: 15. CDR3 protein: CASGPVPSTGGWYEQYF. For the CDR3, the DNA is TGTGCTAGTGGTCCGGTACCCTCGACAGGGGGTTGGTACGAGCAGTACTTC. Combining the CDR3 with reference TRBV12-5 and TRBJ2-7 gives the whole variable domain DARVTQTPRHKVTEMGQEVTMRCQPILGHNTVFWYRQTMMQGLELLAYFRNRAPLDDSGMPKDRFSAEMPDATLATLKIQPSEPRDSAVYFCASGPVPSTGGWYEQYFGPGTRLTVT.

This chain connects TRBV7-2 to TRBJ2-1, with 7 bases aligning to TRBD1. From germline, CDR1 is SGHTA and CDR2 FQGNSA. The ends lost 4 bases at V and 2 bases at J; junction bases unmatched: 5. This CDR3 contains 15 residues. This CDR3 reads CASSSDRATYNEQFF. The CDR3 bases are TGTGCCAGCAGCTCCGACAGGGCCACCTACAATGAGCAGTTCTTC.

There are a few counts of this clone. The genes are TRBV5-4 and TRBJ2-5; 8 nucleotides match TRBD2. After removal of 0 bases from V and 4 bases from J, the junction contained 8 bases not matched to a gene. The germline V gene has CDR1 SGHNT and CDR2 YYREEE (reference sequence). The CDR3 covers 16 residues. The CDR3 nucleotides read TGTGCCAGCAGCTTGGCTCCCGCGGGAGGTGGAGAGACCCAGTACTTC. It encodes CASSLAPAGGGETQYF. The whole variable domain, remainder taken from reference TRBV5-4 and TRBJ2-5, is ETGVTQSPTHLIKTRGQQVTLRCSSQSGHNTVSWYQQALGQGPQFIFQYYREEENGRGNFPPRFSGLQFPNYSSELNVNALELDDSALYLCASSLAPAGGGETQYFGPGTRLLVL.

The sample holds one count of this clone. The chain has TRBV9 and TRBJ2-5, with TRBD2 matching over 10 bases. The CDR3 runs 16 residues. CDR1 and CDR2 from the germline V gene are SGDLS and YYNGEE. The V and J ends lost 0 bases and 4 bases, in that order; junction bases with no gene match: 6. Here the CDR3 DNA reads TGTGCCAGCAGCGTAGGTCAGCGGGGGGGCCTAGAGACCCAGTACTTC. This sequence encodes CASSVGQRGGLETQYF.

The V and J genes are TRBV28 and TRBJ1-1; 8 positions agree with TRBD1. The germline V gene encodes CDR1 MDHEN and CDR2 SYDVKM. Germline trimming cut 6 bases from V and 2 bases from J; bases unmatched to any gene: 5. CDR3 length equals 14 residues. The CDR3 DNA is TGTGCCAGCAGCACAACAGGGGGTAACACTGAAGCTTTCTTT. Translation gives CASSTTGGNTEAFF.

This clone has only a few counts. This chain joins TRBV14 and TRBJ2-7; tentative D call: TRBD1 (6 bases). V shed 3 bases and J shed 6 bases, with 12 bases lying between them. The CDR3 loop spans 13 amino acids. Looked up from germline, CDR1 is SGHDN and CDR2 is FVKESK. The CDR3 DNA reads TGTGCCAGCAGCCACTACCAGGGGACCGAGCAGTACTTC. Translated, it gives CASSHYQGTEQYF. The whole variable domain, remainder taken from reference TRBV14 and TRBJ2-7, is EAGVTQFPSHSVIEKGQTVTLRCDPISGHDNLYWYRRVMGKEIKFLLHFVKESKQDESGMPNNRFLAERTGGTYSTLKVQPAELEDSGVYFCASSHYQGTEQYFGPGTRLTVT.

The chain couples TRBV9 to TRBJ2-2; perhaps TRBD2 as D (6 bases). The CDR3 spans 15 residues. Germline-derived CDR1 and CDR2 are SGDLS and YYNGEE. The V and J ends lost 4 bases and 3 bases respectively, with 13 bases between them. As DNA, the CDR3 is TGTGCCAGCAGCCCCCGGGGGATGGACACCGGGGAGCTGTTTTTT. As protein: CASSPRGMDTGELFF.

This clone has more than one count but fewer than ten. The chain links TRBV7-9 to TRBJ2-3; possibly TRBD2 for D (6 bases). Germline V CDR1 and CDR2: SEHNR, FQNEAQ (reference sequence). CDR3 length: 15 residues. The DNA for the CDR3 is TGTGTCCCAGAGCCAGCGGGCGGGATCACAGATACGCAGTATTTT. It specifies CVPEPAGGITDTQYF. The complete variable domain, with remaining parts taken from reference TRBV7-9 and TRBJ2-3, reads DTGVSQNPRHKITKRGQNVTFRCDPISEHNRLYWYRQTLGQGPEFLTYFQNEAQLEKSRLLSDRFSAERPKGSFSTLEIQRTEQGDSAMYLCVPEPAGGITDTQYFGPGTRLTVL.

This clone was seen only a few times. This chain joins TRBV19 and TRBJ1-1, with D perhaps matching TRBD1 (5 bases). V lost 6 bases to trimming and J lost 4 bases, with 15 bases between them. In germline, CDR1 is LNHDA, CDR2 SQIVND (reference sequence). The CDR3 has 14 residues. Here the CDR3 reads CASSQPGLSTEAFF. DNA for the CDR3: TGTGCCAGTAGCCAGCCGGGACTCTCCACTGAAGCTTTCTTT.

V usage is TRBV7-9 and J usage is TRBJ1-3; 7 bases are a match to TRBD1. CDR3 length: 16 residues. Unmatched junction bases numbered 7, after V lost 5 bases and J lost 0 bases. Germline-derived CDR1 and CDR2 are SEHNR and FQNEAQ (reference sequence). CDR3 amino acids: CASSPRQGSSGNTIYF. The CDR3 nucleotides read TGTGCCAGCAGCCCCAGACAGGGAAGCTCTGGAAACACCATATATTTT.

The table lists this clone with a count of one. This sequence joins TRBV28 and TRBJ1-2; D call uncertain. The CDR3 spans 11 residues. Germline V lookup: CDR1 MDHEN, CDR2 SYDVKM. V lost 5 bases to trimming and J lost 7 bases, with 8 bases between them. The CDR3 nucleotides read TGTGCCAGCAGTCAAACGGGTGGCTACACCTTC. It codes for CASSQTGGYTF.

The chain employs TRBV9 and TRBJ1-1; maybe TRBD1 (5 bases). Germline loops: CDR1 SGDLS, CDR2 YYNGEE. V was pared by 1 base and J by 4 bases, with 11 bases between. The CDR3 has 14 residues. DNA for the CDR3: TGTGCCAGCAGCGTACTAGGGGAAGGCACTGAAGCTTTCTTT. This gives the protein CASSVLGEGTEAFF.